The 17 T cell receptor beta chains below were found in one sample sequenced in a study of blood T cell repertoires in COVID-19. The table came from immunoSEQ multiplex PCR; TCRdb's copy has only in-frame clones and leaves some out. The data show approximately 97,000 clones, just over 90% seen once. Input material: peripheral blood. These receptors all stem from a man in his sixties with acute or convalescent COVID-19.

The chain employs TRBV10-3 and TRBJ1-6; 7 bases match TRBD1. Germline V gene data show CDR1 as ENHRY and CDR2 as SYGVKD. The V segment lost 0 bases and the J segment 7 bases; nucleotides outside the gene matches: 6. The CDR3 has 16 amino acids. CDR3 in amino acids: CAISESRGTVNSPLHF. Here the CDR3 DNA reads TGTGCCATCAGTGAGTCGAGAGGGACAGTGAATTCACCCCTCCACTTT.

The chain recombines TRBV7-2 with TRBJ2-7; possible D gene TRBD1, 6 bases. The ends were cut back, 0 bases at V and 4 bases at J, with 13 bases in the middle. There are 15 residues in the CDR3. Germline CDR1 SGHTA, CDR2 FQGNSA. The CDR3 bases are TGTGCCAGCAGCTTAGCAGGGAACAGGGAATACGAGCAGTACTTC. This sequence encodes CASSLAGNREYEQYF. The entire variable domain, with the rest obtained from reference TRBV7-2 and TRBJ2-7, is as follows: GAGVSQSPSNKVTEKGKDVELRCDPISGHTALYWYRQSLGQGLEFLIYFQGNSAPDKSGLPSDRFSAERTGGSVSTLTIQRTQQEDSAVYLCASSLAGNREYEQYFGPGTRLTVT.

The chain has TRBV6-5 and TRBJ2-2; 8 bases match TRBD2. The ends lost 9 bases at V and 6 bases at J; junction bases unmatched: 12. Germline V gives CDR1 MNHEY, CDR2 SVGAGI. This CDR3 is 15 amino acids long. CDR3 nucleotides: TGTGCCAGTCAGAAATGGCGGGAGGAGGCCGGGGAGCTGTTTTTT. Translating gives CASQKWREEAGELFF.

The rearrangement uses TRBV20-1 and TRBJ2-1, with D perhaps TRBD2 (6 bases). Germline loops: CDR1 DFQATT, CDR2 SNEGSKA (reference sequence). CDR3 length equals 11 residues. For the CDR3, the DNA is TGCACCTGGGTCGCGCCGGGCGGGGAGTTCTTC. It is translated as CTWVAPGGEFF.

This sequence joins TRBV11-2 and TRBJ1-2; no reliable D call. Germline V gene data show CDR1 as SGHAT and CDR2 as FQNNGV. The CDR3 consists of 13 residues. V shed 2 bases and J shed 4 bases, with 8 bases lying between them. The CDR3 loop is CASSLMYTYGYTF. Here the CDR3 DNA reads TGTGCCAGCAGCTTAATGTACACCTATGGCTACACCTTC.

This clone was detected once. This chain links TRBV7-9 with TRBJ2-2, with TRBD1 as a possible D gene (5 bases). The CDR3 is 13 amino acids. Looked up from germline, CDR1 is SEHNR and CDR2 is FQNEAQ (reference sequence). Trimming pared 5 bases from V and 6 bases from J, leaving 10 bases between. CDR3 sequence: CASSQGEAGELFF. The CDR3, as DNA: TGTGCCAGCAGCCAGGGTGAGGCCGGGGAGCTGTTTTTT.

Here the CDR3 DNA reads TGCGCCAGCAGCCAAGAAGGTCGCCAGGGCACTGAAGCTTTCTTT. Its translation: CASSQEGRQGTEAFF. The chain links TRBV4-1 to TRBJ1-1; a possible D gene is TRBD1 (5 bases). Trimming shortened V by 0 bases and J by 4 bases, and 12 bases separated the two germline ends. In germline, CDR1 is MGHRA, CDR2 YSYEKL. The CDR3 runs to 15 residues.

The gene calls are TRBV24-1 and TRBJ2-1; D is perhaps TRBD2 (5 bases). Germline V gene data show CDR1 as KGHDR and CDR2 as SFDVKD. V shed 2 bases and J shed 3 bases, with 16 bases lying between them. This CDR3 region has 17 residues. CDR3 coding DNA: TGTGCCACCAGTGATTCGGGCGGCACGGGATACTACAATGAGCAGTTCTTC. Amino acid sequence: CATSDSGGTGYYNEQFF.

The chain links TRBV3-1 (or the pseudogene TRBV3-2) to TRBJ2-3; TRBD1 is a possible D gene (6 bases). This CDR3 has 17 amino acids. V was shortened by 4 bases and J by 4 bases, with 21 bases between the two germline ends. Germline V gene lookup returns CDR1 LGHDT and CDR2 YNNKEL (reference sequence). The CDR3 region has the DNA TGTGCCAGCAGCCTCCAAGAAGTTAGGGGGTGGCCAGATACGCAGTATTTT. This translates into CASSLQEVRGWPDTQYF.

The chain couples TRBV30 to TRBJ1-1, with unresolved D. The length of the CDR3 is 13 residues. V was pared by 0 bases and J by 2 bases, with 7 bases between. The V gene's germline CDR1 is GTSNPN and CDR2 SVGIG (reference sequence). CDR3 sequence: CAWSVLSNTEAFF. DNA for the CDR3: TGTGCCTGGAGTGTACTATCTAACACTGAAGCTTTCTTT. Full variable domain (remainder filled in from reference TRBV30 and TRBJ1-1): SQTIHQWPATLVQPVGSPLSLECTVEGTSNPNLYWYRQAAGRGLQLLFYSVGIGQISSEVPQNLSASRPQDRQFILSSKKLLLSDSGFYLCAWSVLSNTEAFFGQGTRLTVV.

The genes are TRBV5-1 and TRBJ2-7, with 10 bases matching TRBD1. The CDR3 extends over 15 amino acids. V dropped 1 base and J dropped 4; count of bases not matched to a gene: 5. Per the germline V gene, CDR1 is SGHRS and CDR2 is YFSETQ. Here the CDR3 reads CASSLSGQGFYEQYF. The CDR3 region has the DNA TGCGCCAGCAGCTTGTCGGGACAGGGGTTTTACGAGCAGTACTTC.

The gene calls are TRBV29-1 and TRBJ1-2; the D is unclear. Between the trimmed V and J ends, which lost 3 bases and 7 bases, there was a span of 9 bases. Looked up from germline, CDR1 is SQVTM and CDR2 is ANQGSEA. This CDR3 is built from 11 residues. The CDR3 DNA reads as TGCAGCGTTGACGAGTTCCGTGGCTACACCTTC. This translates into CSVDEFRGYTF.

The V and J genes are TRBV27 and TRBJ2-7, with 7 bases lining up with TRBD1. Germline V lookup: CDR1 MNHEY, CDR2 SMNVEV (reference sequence). This CDR3 comprises 14 residues. The junction had 4 bases not matched to a gene; V was cut back by 4 bases and J by 1 base. CDR3 nucleotide sequence: TGTGCCAGCAGTTCTCGGACAGGATCCTACGAGCAGTACGTC. The encoded protein is CASSSRTGSYEQYV.

The V and J genes are TRBV5-1 and TRBJ1-2; D may be TRBD1 (6 bases). The germline CDR1 and CDR2 sequences are SGHRS and YFSETQ. This CDR3 has 14 residues. V was trimmed by 4 bases and J by 7 bases, leaving 17 bases between them. The DNA for the CDR3 is TGCGCCAGCAGCAACCAGGCCCTACAGGGTGGCTACACCTTC. It specifies CASSNQALQGGYTF.

V is TRBV6-5 and J is TRBJ1-1; no clear D gene. This CDR3 is 14 amino acids long. With 4 bases removed from V and 3 bases from J, the gap between germline ends came to 12 bases. CDR1 and CDR2 (germline): MNHEY, SVGAGI. CDR3 DNA: TGTGCCAGCAGTTCGTCCTTATCTCACACTGAAGCTTTCTTT. Translation gives CASSSSLSHTEAFF.

Turning to this clone: The sample has other DNA sequences that encode this CDR3 too. As DNA, the CDR3 is TGTGCCAGCAGTGAGGCGGGGGCAGAGACCCAGTACTTC. Its protein product is CASSEAGAETQYF. The chain has TRBV2 and TRBJ2-5; D possibly corresponds to TRBD2 (7 bases). From germline, CDR1 is SNHLY and CDR2 FYNNEI. The CDR3 has 13 residues. V was cut by 3 bases and J by 4 bases, with 9 bases left in between.

The chain combines TRBV29-1 with TRBJ2-2; D ambiguous. The CDR3 contains 13 residues. Germline-derived CDR1 and CDR2 are SQVTM and ANQGSEA. The V gene lost 0 bases and the J gene lost 5 bases, with 7 bases spanning the gap. The CDR3 DNA reads as TGCAGCGTTGAAGAGGGCAGGACCGGGGAGCTGTTTTTT. Encoded protein: CSVEEGRTGELFF.